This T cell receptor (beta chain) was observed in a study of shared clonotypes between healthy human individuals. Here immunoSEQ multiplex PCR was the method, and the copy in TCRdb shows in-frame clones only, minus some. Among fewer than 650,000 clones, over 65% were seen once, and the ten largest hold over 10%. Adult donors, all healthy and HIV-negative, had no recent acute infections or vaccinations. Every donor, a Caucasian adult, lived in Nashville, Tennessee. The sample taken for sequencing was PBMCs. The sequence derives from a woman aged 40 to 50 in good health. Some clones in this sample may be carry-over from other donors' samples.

The CDR3 loop reads CASSQGWVGVYEQYF. The CDR3 nucleotides read TGCGCCAGCAGCCAAGGGTGGGTCGGGGTCTACGAGCAGTACTTC. The chain is built from TRBV4-1 and TRBJ2-7; D may be TRBD2 (5 bases). V was pared by 1 base and J by 3 bases, with 13 bases between. CDR3 length equals 15 residues. The V gene's germline CDR1 is MGHRA and CDR2 YSYEKL.